The rows below give T cell receptor beta chains drawn from one sample of a study of response to subunit inactivated influenza vaccine. Each CDR3 protein gets one entry after TCRdb re-called the RT-PCR reads with MiXCR. In the table there are roughly 780,000 distinct CDR3 sequences, around a sixth of which are singletons. Source: PBMCs from blood, taken more than 4 days after vaccination. The receptors here all came from a man aged 50-60 years who received an inactivated influenza vaccine. The CDR3 runs from the conserved cysteine through the conserved F or W. A D gene is named only where the DNA matches it firmly. The size entry is marked missing in some rows and otherwise reads once, few, many or a size class.

TGTGCCACCGCACCTCAGCGGGGCCTTTACAATGAGCAGTTCTTC	CATAPQRGLYNEQFF	TRBJ2-1	TRBD2	few	TRBV24-1
TGTGCCAGCAGTTACTTGACAGGGGATTCACCCCTCCACTTT	CASSYLTGDSPLHF	TRBJ1-6	TRBD1	NA	TRBV6-5
TGTGCCAGCAGCCCGACACTAGCGGGTGTGGAGACCCAGTACTTC	CASSPTLAGVETQYF	TRBJ2-5	TRBD2	few	TRBV3-1
TGTGCCATGGGCCCCGGGCTAGTCAATGAGCAGTTCTTC	CAMGPGLVNEQFF	TRBJ2-1	NA	NA	TRBV4-2
TGTGCCAGCAGCCAACTGGCCAACGTCCTGACTTTC	CASSQLANVLTF	TRBJ2-6	NA	NA	TRBV12-3/TRBV12-4
TGCAGCGTCGCAGAGACGGGACAAAACATTCAGTACTTC	CSVAETGQNIQYF	TRBJ2-4	NA	NA	TRBV29-1
TGTGCCAGCAGGTTCTCTAGCGGCCTGGAGAAGACGCAGTATTTT	CASRFSSGLEKTQYF	TRBJ2-3	TRBD2	NA	TRBV7-2
TGTGCCAGCAGTTCCCCAGGGAAGGATCAGCCCCAGCATTTT	CASSSPGKDQPQHF	TRBJ1-5	NA	few	TRBV5-6
TGTGCCAGCAGCGTAGGACAGAGCCCCTCCTACAATGAGCAGTTCTTC	CASSVGQSPSYNEQFF	TRBJ2-1	NA	NA	TRBV9
TGTGCCAGCAGCTTAGGGGACAGCATCTACGAGCAGTACTTC	CASSLGDSIYEQYF	TRBJ2-7	TRBD1	NA	TRBV7-2
TGTGCCACCCAACACGGGGCAGGGGCGCCCTACGAGCAGTACTTC	CATQHGAGAPYEQYF	TRBJ2-7	NA	NA	TRBV10-3
TGTGCCAGCAGTGAAGTGTTAGGAATCCAAGAGACCCAGTACTTC	CASSEVLGIQETQYF	TRBJ2-5	NA	NA	TRBV6-1
TGTGCCAGCGGGACCGGGGTCAGGACCCAGTACTTC	CASGTGVRTQYF	TRBJ2-5	NA	few	TRBV6-1
TGTGCCAGCAGTTTCCTTGGTATCGCCACAGATACGCAGTATTTT	CASSFLGIATDTQYF	TRBJ2-3	NA	NA	TRBV27
TGTGCCAGCAGCCAGACAGGGGCGGCAACCTACGAGCAGTACTTC	CASSQTGAATYEQYF	TRBJ2-7	TRBD1	few	TRBV3-1
TGTGCCAGCAGCGAACAAAGTCCCGTTCAGTACTTC	CASSEQSPVQYF	TRBJ2-5	NA	NA	TRBV7-9
TGCGCCAGCGGCCCGGGACAGCGGGATGAAAAACTGTTTTTT	CASGPGQRDEKLFF	TRBJ1-4	TRBD1	few	TRBV5-1
TGTGCCATCAGTGAGTTGGCGGGAGGAAGGTACGAGCAGTACTTC	CAISELAGGRYEQYF	TRBJ2-7	TRBD2	few	TRBV10-3
TGTGCCAGCTCACCAGGCATGAACTACGAGCAGTACTTC	CASSPGMNYEQYF	TRBJ2-7	NA	NA	TRBV18
TGCAGCGTTGAAAGGCTAGCGGGAGCAAATGAGCAGTTCTTC	CSVERLAGANEQFF	TRBJ2-1	TRBD2	many	TRBV29-1
TGTGCCACCAGTGATTTCCCCAGGGGGCCGGGTGAGACCCAGTACTTC	CATSDFPRGPGETQYF	TRBJ2-5	TRBD1	NA	TRBV24-1
TGCGCCAGCAGCTTCCAGACAGGGGCGCCCGGGGAGCTGTTTTTT	CASSFQTGAPGELFF	TRBJ2-2	TRBD1	NA	TRBV5-1
TGCAGCGTAGCCCTGGGGGTACAAGAGACCCAGTACTTC	CSVALGVQETQYF	TRBJ2-5	NA	NA	TRBV29-1
TGTGCCAGCAGTTCGGCTCTCAGGGGTACCATATATTTT	CASSSALRGTIYF	TRBJ1-3	NA	NA	TRBV12-3/TRBV12-4
TGTGCCAGTCGGGGGGGCAGAAATGAGCAGTTCTTC	CASRGGRNEQFF	TRBJ2-1	TRBD2	NA	TRBV6-2/TRBV6-3
TGTGCCAGCAGTTTCTCCGGAAAACTTTCCTACGAGCAGTACTTC	CASSFSGKLSYEQYF	TRBJ2-7	NA	NA	TRBV27
TGCAGCGTTGAAGGGACAGGACAGGGTCGAACTCGGGTATACAATGAGCAGTTCTTC	CSVEGTGQGRTRVYNEQFF	TRBJ2-1	TRBD1	few	TRBV29-1